This is a list of T cell receptor beta chains from one sample in a study of T-cell reconstitution after alpha-beta-depleted transplantation in children. TCRdb re-called the PCR reads through MiXCR, storing one row per CDR3 protein. Of a few hundred thousand distinct CDR3 sequences in the sample, approximately 11% were seen once. The sample in question was PBMCs, obtained before TCRalphabeta/CD19-depleted stem cell transplant. These receptors were collected from a child younger than two with acute myeloid leukemia, due to receive a stem cell transplant. The CDR3 runs from the conserved cysteine through the conserved F or W. The D gene is left open where the match is weak. Part of the rows lack a size; the others show once, few, many or a class for expanded clones.

TRBV10-3	many	TRBJ2-7	-	TGTGCCATCAGTTCCCTCGGGACCGCCTACGAGCAGTACTTC	CAISSLGTAYEQYF
TRBV14	many	TRBJ2-3	-	TGTGCCAGCAGCCCCCCCACCCACAGCACAGATACGCAGTATTTT	CASSPPTHSTDTQYF
TRBV7-6	many	TRBJ2-7	-	TGTGCCAGCAGCTTAATTCTGGGGGTGGGGGGTGGCGAGCAGTACTTC	CASSLILGVGGGEQYF
TRBV20-1	many	TRBJ1-3	-	TGCAGTGCTAGTCCTCGCCATAGGGGAAACACCATATATTTT	CSASPRHRGNTIYF
TRBV18	-	TRBJ2-7	TRBD2	TGTGCCAGCTCACCGGGACTAGCGGAGGGCGAGCAGTACTTC	CASSPGLAEGEQYF
TRBV7-9	-	TRBJ2-5	-	TGTGCCAGCAGCCCCGCGGGGTTTAAGGAGACCCAGTACTTC	CASSPAGFKETQYF
TRBV11-3	few	TRBJ2-7	TRBD1	TGTGCCAGCAGCGGAAACAGGGGGCTGACTTACGAGCAGTACTTC	CASSGNRGLTYEQYF
TRBV29-1	many	TRBJ1-1	-	TGCAGCGTTGATCACGGGGGCAGGACTGAAGCTTTCTTT	CSVDHGGRTEAFF
TRBV2	many	TRBJ2-2	-	TGTGCCAGCAGCCCGGGTGGCACCGGGGAGCTGTTTTTT	CASSPGGTGELFF
TRBV6-1	many	TRBJ2-5	-	TGTGCCAGCAGTCGGGACGGTGGAGAGACCCAGTACTTC	CASSRDGGETQYF
TRBV28	many	TRBJ2-7	-	TGTGCCACCGGAATACAGGGAAGCTCCTACGAGCAGTACTTC	CATGIQGSSYEQYF
TRBV20-1	many	TRBJ2-1	TRBD2	TGCAGTGCTTCCAGCGGGGCCCCCTACAATGAGCAGTTCTTC	CSASSGAPYNEQFF
TRBV29-1	-	TRBJ2-1	TRBD1	TGCAGCGTTGAAAGACAGGGGGCGAGGAATGAGCAGTTCTTC	CSVERQGARNEQFF